The entry that follows covers one T cell receptor (beta chain) sequence. Assay used: immunoSEQ multiplex PCR; TCRdb lists only in-frame clones, some missing. Altogether some 410,000 clones are present, over 75% being singletons, with the ten largest covering 5% to 8%. This CDR3 is 13 amino acids long. Between the trimmed V and J ends, which lost 8 bases and 0 bases, there was a span of 8 bases. CDR1 is LNHDA, CDR2 SQIVND, per germline (reference sequence). These data belong to a study of control samples from healthy donors and cancer patients. Sequenced sample: PBMCs. This TCR derives from a man aged 35-49 years with head and neck cancer. The chain employs TRBV19 and TRBJ2-4; the D call may be TRBD1 or TRBD2 (5 bases each). CDR3 DNA sequence: TGTGCCAGTCGGGGCGTAGCCAAAAACATTCAGTACTTC. Residues: CASRGVAKNIQYF.